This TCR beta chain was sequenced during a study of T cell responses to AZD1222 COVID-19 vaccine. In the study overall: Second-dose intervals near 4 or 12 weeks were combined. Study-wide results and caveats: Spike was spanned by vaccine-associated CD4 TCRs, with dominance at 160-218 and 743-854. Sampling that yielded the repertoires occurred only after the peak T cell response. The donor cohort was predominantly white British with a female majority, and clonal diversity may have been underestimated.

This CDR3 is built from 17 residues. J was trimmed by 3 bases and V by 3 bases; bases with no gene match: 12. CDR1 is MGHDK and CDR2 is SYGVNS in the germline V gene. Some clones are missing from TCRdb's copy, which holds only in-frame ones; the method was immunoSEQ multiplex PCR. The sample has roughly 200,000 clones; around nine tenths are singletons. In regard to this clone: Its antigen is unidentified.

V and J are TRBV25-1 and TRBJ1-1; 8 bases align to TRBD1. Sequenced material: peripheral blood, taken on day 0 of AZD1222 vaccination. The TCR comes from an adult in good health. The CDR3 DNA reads TGTGCCAGCAGTGATCCGGTGACAGGGGTGAAAGACACTGAAGCTTTCTTT. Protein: CASSDPVTGVKDTEAFF.